The source of this T cell receptor (beta chain) is a study of blood T cell repertoires in COVID-19. Study summary: PBMCs, B-cell-depleted T cells, or T cells were the source of the cDNA or gDNA that made up the material.

The germline CDR1 and CDR2 sequences are SNHLY and FYNNEI. The CDR3 covers 19 residues. Unmatched junction bases numbered 12, after V lost 5 bases and J lost 4 bases. This clone was detected many times. Generated by immunoSEQ multiplex PCR, the TCRdb table keeps only in-frame clones and is missing some. The table includes over 150,000 clones, more than 70% detected once. Sequencing input: peripheral blood. This rearrangement joins TRBV2 to TRBJ2-2; 14 bases fit TRBD2. This TCR was recovered from a man in his forties or fifties with COVID-19, enrolled during active disease. CDR3: CASSPPGLAGARSTGELFF. The CDR3 nucleotides read TGTGCCAGCAGTCCGCCGGGACTAGCGGGAGCGCGGAGCACCGGGGAGCTGTTTTTT. The complete variable domain, with remaining parts taken from reference TRBV2 and TRBJ2-2, reads EPEVTQTPSHQVTQMGQEVILRCVPISNHLYFYWYRQILGQKVEFLVSFYNNEISEKSEIFDDQFSVERPDGSNFTLKIRSTKLEDSAMYFCASSPPGLAGARSTGELFFGEGSRLTVL.